The clone carrying this T cell receptor (beta chain) was seen a few times. This entry comes from a study of blood T cells in healthy people across ages. A sample-barcoded 5' primer and a J-beta primer mix were used in a second PCR of about 7 to 12 cycles. MiXCR, applied by TCRdb to the 5' RACE reads, yields one record per CDR3 protein. Here the sample spans around 1,500,000 distinct CDR3 sequences, roughly 27% being singletons. The CDR3 has 12 amino acids. The V and J ends lost 0 bases and 8 bases respectively, with 8 bases between them. Germline V CDR1 and CDR2: SQVTM, ANQGSEA. The sample was blood. The chain couples TRBV29-1 to TRBJ2-1; D tentatively reads TRBD1 or TRBD2 (5 bases each). The receptor was isolated from a woman aged 25 to 39 in good health. CDR3 sequence: CSVEDTGHEQFF. The CDR3 region has the DNA TGCAGCGTTGAAGATACGGGGCATGAGCAGTTCTTC.